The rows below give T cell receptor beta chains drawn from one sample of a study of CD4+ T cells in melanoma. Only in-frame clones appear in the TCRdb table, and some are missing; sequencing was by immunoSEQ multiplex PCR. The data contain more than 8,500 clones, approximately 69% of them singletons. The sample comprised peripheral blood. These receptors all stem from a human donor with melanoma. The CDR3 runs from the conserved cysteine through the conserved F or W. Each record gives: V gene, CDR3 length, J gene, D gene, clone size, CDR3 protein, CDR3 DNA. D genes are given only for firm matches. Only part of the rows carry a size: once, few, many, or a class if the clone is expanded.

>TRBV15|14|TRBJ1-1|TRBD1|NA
CATREHRGATEAFF
TGTGCCACCAGGGAACACAGGGGGGCCACTGAAGCTTTCTTT
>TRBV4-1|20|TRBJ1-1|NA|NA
CASSQAVSGHRLYFSSEAFF
TGCGCCAGCAGCCAGGCGGTTTCGGGGCACCGGTTGTATTTTAGCTCTGAAGCTTTCTTT
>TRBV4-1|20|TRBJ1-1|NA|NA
CASSQAPYSGREAMNTEAFF
TGCGCCAGCAGCCAGGCCCCATACAGCGGCCGCGAGGCCATGAACACTGAAGCTTTCTTT
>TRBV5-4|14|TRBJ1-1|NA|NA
CASAGGSMGTEAFF
TGTGCCAGCGCGGGGGGGTCGATGGGCACTGAAGCTTTCTTT
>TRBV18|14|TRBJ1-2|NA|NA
CASSSDGANYGYTF
TGTGCCAGCTCATCGGACGGGGCTAACTATGGCTACACCTTC
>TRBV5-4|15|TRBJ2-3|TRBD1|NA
CASSPQQGATDTQYF
TGTGCCAGCAGCCCACAACAGGGGGCAACAGATACGCAGTATTTT
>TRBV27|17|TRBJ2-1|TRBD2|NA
CASIPGTSGSSYNEQFF
TGTGCCAGCATCCCCGGGACTAGCGGGTCCTCCTACAATGAGCAGTTCTTC
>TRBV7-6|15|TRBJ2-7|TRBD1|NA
CASSLLGQGPYEQYF
TGTGCCAGCAGCTTATTAGGACAGGGCCCCTACGAGCAGTACTTC
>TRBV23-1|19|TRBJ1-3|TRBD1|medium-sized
CASSSGRGPAKTAGNTIYF
TGCGCCAGCAGTTCCGGGAGGGGGCCTGCTAAAACGGCCGGAAACACCATATATTTT
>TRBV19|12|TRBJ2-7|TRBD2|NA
CASSMGGYEQYF
TGTGCCAGTAGTATGGGAGGGTACGAGCAGTACTTC
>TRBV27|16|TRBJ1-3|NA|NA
CASSPLAASSGNTIYF
TGTGCCAGCAGTCCCCTAGCAGCGAGCTCTGGAAACACCATATATTTT
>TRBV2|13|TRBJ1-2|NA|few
CASSEGGIYGYTF
TGTGCCAGCAGTGAAGGGGGGATCTATGGCTACACCTTC
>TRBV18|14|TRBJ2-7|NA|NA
CASSPGPIEGEQYF
TGTGCCAGCTCACCTGGGCCCATCGAGGGCGAGCAGTACTTC
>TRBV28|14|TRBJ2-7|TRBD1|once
CASSLGTGGYEQYF
TGTGCCAGCAGTTTAGGTACAGGGGGGTACGAGCAGTACTTC
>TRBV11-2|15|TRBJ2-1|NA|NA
CASSSRTSSYNEQFF
TGTGCCAGCAGCTCCCGGACGAGCTCCTACAATGAGCAGTTCTTC